A single sample is the source of the 31 T cell receptor beta chains below, sequenced in a study of blood T cell repertoires in COVID-19. Generated by immunoSEQ multiplex PCR, the TCRdb table keeps only in-frame clones and is missing some. The sample lists more than 250,000 clones; roughly 80% were seen once. Sequencing input: PBMCs or T cells enriched from blood (not recorded which). These receptors were collected from a middle-aged man who had been exposed to COVID-19.

The CDR3 reads CASSFRGANTEAFF. The CDR3 region has the DNA TGCGCCAGCAGCTTCCGGGGAGCGAACACTGAAGCTTTCTTT. The genes are TRBV5-1 and TRBJ1-1; D is uncertain. There are 14 residues in the CDR3. V gave up 2 bases and J gave up 1 base, with 9 bases separating them. The V gene's germline CDR1 is SGHRS and CDR2 YFSETQ.

This sequence joins TRBV11-3 and TRBJ2-1; TRBD2 aligns across 11 bases. Losses at the gene ends were 3 bases for V and 5 bases for J; bases not matched to a gene: 6. Germline V lookup: CDR1 SGHNT, CDR2 YENEEA. This CDR3 comprises 16 residues. CDR3 residues: CASSFAEGLADNEQFF. CDR3 nucleotides: TGTGCCAGCAGCTTCGCGGAGGGACTAGCGGACAATGAGCAGTTCTTC.

The rearrangement uses TRBV3-1 (or the pseudogene TRBV3-2) and TRBJ1-2, with D unclear. The CDR3 is made up of 15 amino acids. The ends were cut back, 4 bases at V and 0 bases at J, with 12 bases in the middle. Germline CDR1 is LGHDT and CDR2 is YNNKEL (reference sequence). CDR3 sequence (DNA): TGTGCCAGCAGCCCCGCAGCGGCTTCTAACTATGGCTACACCTTC. Translation gives CASSPAAASNYGYTF.

The rearrangement joins TRBV7-5 to TRBJ2-3; the D call of TRBD1 is as the table states it, not checked on the DNA. TRBV7-5 is termed a pseudogene. This CDR3 spans 13 amino acids. The CDR3 sequence: CVRSIVGGDTQYF. In DNA form, the CDR3 reads TGTGTCAGAAGCATCGTAGGGGGAGATACGCAGTATTTT.

The J gene is TRBJ2-3, the V gene TRBV7-3; a weak D match, TRBD1 (5 bases). The CDR3 spans 14 residues. The ends were cut back, 5 bases at V and 5 bases at J, with 14 bases in the middle. Germline CDR1 is SGHTA and CDR2 is FQGTGA. This CDR3 is CASSIGTQGDTQYF. CDR3 nucleotides: TGTGCCAGCAGCATCGGCACCCAGGGAGATACGCAGTATTTT.

The J gene is TRBJ1-1, the V gene TRBV13; no clear D. V shed 0 bases and J shed 6 bases, with 11 bases lying between them. CDR3 length: 14 residues. Looked up from germline, CDR1 is PRHDT and CDR2 is FYEKMQ (reference sequence). The CDR3 coding sequence is TGTGCCAGCAGCTTAGGCGGTCGGGAGGCTGAAGCTTTCTTT. It codes for CASSLGGREAEAFF.

The chain links TRBV27 to TRBJ1-2; 7 bases fit TRBD1. CDR3 length: 14 residues. CDR1 is MNHEY and CDR2 is SMNVEV in the germline V gene (reference sequence). J lost 5 bases, V lost 3 bases, and 6 bases had no gene match. The CDR3 DNA reads as TGTGCCAGCAGTTTGGGACAGCTTGTTTATGGCTACACCTTC. Translated, it gives CASSLGQLVYGYTF.

J is TRBJ1-4 and V is TRBV29-1; D not certain. The CDR3 spans 14 residues. The V gene lost 7 bases and the J gene lost 5 bases, with 17 bases spanning the gap. In germline, CDR1 is SQVTM, CDR2 ANQGSEA. The CDR3 DNA reads as TGCAGCGCCCAAGACCTGGGAGGGAATGAAAAACTGTTTTTT. As protein: CSAQDLGGNEKLFF.

This chain joins TRBV7-9 and TRBJ2-7; D might be TRBD2 (5 bases). V was clipped by 5 bases and J by 3 bases, with 11 bases between them. The V gene's germline CDR1 is SEHNR and CDR2 FQNEAQ (reference sequence). This CDR3 comprises 13 residues. The CDR3 protein is CASSQHGVYEQYF. DNA for the CDR3: TGTGCCAGCAGCCAACACGGGGTCTACGAGCAGTACTTC.

The chain uses TRBV10-3 and TRBJ1-2; 7 bases map to TRBD1. Losses at the gene ends were 6 bases for V and 8 bases for J; bases not matched to a gene: 12. Germline V lookup: CDR1 ENHRY, CDR2 SYGVKD. The CDR3 runs to 14 residues. The CDR3 here is CAISKTGYEIGYTF. CDR3 bases: TGTGCCATCAGCAAGACAGGGTATGAAATAGGCTACACCTTC.

V gene TRBV9 combines with J gene TRBJ1-2, with D hard to call. The CDR3 loop spans 13 amino acids. The V and J ends lost 0 bases and 3 bases respectively, with 6 bases between them. Germline CDR1 SGDLS, CDR2 YYNGEE. CDR3 sequence (DNA): TGTGCCAGCAGCGTAGCTACAGACTATGGCTACACCTTC. Translated: CASSVATDYGYTF.

This clone was seen only a few times. V gene TRBV27 combines with J gene TRBJ1-1; tentatively, D is TRBD1 (5 bases). Germline-derived CDR1 and CDR2 are MNHEY and SMNVEV (reference sequence). There are 15 residues in the CDR3. With 5 bases removed from V and 4 bases from J, the gap between germline ends came to 17 bases. The CDR3 loop reads CASSLTGDRSTEAFF. The CDR3 DNA sequence: TGTGCCAGCAGTCTGACTGGTGACAGATCCACTGAAGCTTTCTTT.

The chain joins TRBV3-1 (or the pseudogene TRBV3-2) to TRBJ2-5; tentative D call: TRBD1 (5 bases). This CDR3 is built from 16 residues. Looked up from germline, CDR1 is LGHDT and CDR2 is YNNKEL (reference sequence). The ends were cut back, 1 base at V and 5 bases at J, with 17 bases in the middle. The CDR3 nucleotides read TGTGCCAGCAGCCAAGGACTCCAGGGATATGGGGAGACCCAGTACTTC. Its protein is CASSQGLQGYGETQYF.

This clone was seen just once. This chain connects TRBV11-2 to TRBJ1-1, with D unresolved. Germline assignment: CDR1 SGHAT and CDR2 FQNNGV. The CDR3 totals 13 residues. V lost 3 bases and J 1 base, leaving 6 bases between the germline ends. The CDR3 sequence: CASSFYGNTEAFF. The DNA of the CDR3 is TGTGCCAGCAGCTTTTACGGGAACACTGAAGCTTTCTTT. The variable domain in full, with the rest retrieved from reference TRBV11-2 and TRBJ1-1, is EAGVAQSPRYKIIEKRQSVAFWCNPISGHATLYWYQQILGQGPKLLIQFQNNGVVDDSQLPKDRFSAERLKGVDSTLKIQPAKLEDSAVYLCASSFYGNTEAFFGQGTRLTVV.

The chain couples TRBV7-9 to TRBJ1-2; weak D call: TRBD1 (6 bases). Trimming removed 5 bases at V and 2 bases at J, with 9 bases between. CDR3 length: 13 amino acids. The germline V gene has CDR1 SEHNR and CDR2 FQNEAQ (reference sequence). CDR3 bases: TGTGCCAGCAGCGCCCAGGGGAACTATGGCTACACCTTC. As protein: CASSAQGNYGYTF.

The V call is TRBV18, the J call TRBJ2-7, with D tentatively TRBD1 (7 bases). The CDR3 has 14 amino acids. V was shortened by 4 bases and J by 6 bases, with 16 bases between the two germline ends. Germline values: CDR1 KGHSH, CDR2 LQKENI. The CDR3 DNA is TGTGCCAGCTCACTCGACGGCAGGGGGGCCGAGCAGTACTTC. Its translation: CASSLDGRGAEQYF.

This clone was observed once. J is TRBJ2-1 and V is TRBV27; 10 bases line up with TRBD2. The CDR3 is 18 amino acids. The V gene's germline CDR1 is MNHEY and CDR2 SMNVEV (reference sequence). V lost 5 bases, J lost 5 bases, and 15 bases stayed unmatched. The CDR3 sequence is CASSPLGASGSRDNEQFF. DNA for the CDR3: TGTGCCAGCAGTCCCTTAGGAGCTAGCGGGAGTCGTGACAATGAGCAGTTCTTC.

The chain joins TRBV30 to TRBJ2-3; D unresolved. V gave up 4 bases and J gave up 6 bases, with 8 bases separating them. This CDR3 region has 11 residues. Germline values: CDR1 GTSNPN, CDR2 SVGIG (reference sequence). The CDR3 loop reads CAWMVRDTQYF. CDR3 coding DNA: TGTGCCTGGATGGTACGGGATACGCAGTATTTT.

The rearrangement uses TRBV18 and TRBJ1-3; perhaps TRBD1 as D (6 bases). Germline V gene lookup returns CDR1 KGHSH and CDR2 LQKENI. CDR3 length: 15 residues. With 2 bases removed from V and 8 bases from J, the gap between germline ends came to 16 bases. CDR3 protein: CASSPTNRVPDTIYF. CDR3 nucleotides: TGTGCCAGCTCACCAACGAACAGGGTCCCGGACACCATATATTTT.

This chain connects TRBV28 to TRBJ1-4; TRBD1 is a possible D gene (6 bases). Trimming removed 8 bases from V and 6 bases from J, with 7 bases in between. Germline CDR1 is MDHEN and CDR2 is SYDVKM. CDR3 length equals 11 residues. The CDR3, as DNA: TGTGCCAGCGAGGGGGATGAAAAACTGTTTTTT. Residues: CASEGDEKLFF.

The chain recombines TRBV5-5 with TRBJ2-2; weak D call: TRBD2 (7 bases). Germline assignment: CDR1 SGHKS and CDR2 YYEKEE (reference sequence). Trimming removed 2 bases at V and 2 bases at J, with 13 bases between. This CDR3 is built from 16 residues. DNA for the CDR3: TGTGCCAGCAGCTTAAATGGGGGGGCTAACACCGGGGAGCTGTTTTTT. Amino acids: CASSLNGGANTGELFF.

This clone was seen only a few times. The chain uses TRBV16 and TRBJ2-4; D may be TRBD2 (6 bases). Trimming pared 4 bases from V and 7 bases from J, leaving 14 bases between. The V gene's germline CDR1 is KGHSY and CDR2 FQNENV. CDR3 length: 14 amino acids. This CDR3 reads CASSPEGTRNIQYF. The CDR3 coding sequence is TGTGCCAGCAGCCCGGAGGGGACTCGGAACATTCAGTACTTC.

V usage is TRBV29-1 and J usage is TRBJ2-1, with D perhaps TRBD2 (6 bases). The CDR3 sequence is 12 residues long. The ends were cut back, 6 bases at V and 8 bases at J, with 14 bases in the middle. CDR1 is SQVTM and CDR2 is ANQGSEA in the germline V gene. CDR3 protein: CSVFGGADEQFF. CDR3 DNA sequence: TGCAGCGTGTTCGGGGGAGCGGATGAGCAGTTCTTC.

V and J are TRBV15 and TRBJ1-3, with TRBD1 identical over 7 bases. The CDR3 contains 15 residues. The V segment lost 2 bases and the J segment 0 bases; nucleotides outside the gene matches: 1. The germline V gene has CDR1 LNHNV and CDR2 YYDKDF (reference sequence). CDR3 sequence: CATSRQGVSGNTIYF. The CDR3 DNA reads TGTGCCACCAGCAGACAGGGGGTCTCTGGAAACACCATATATTTT.

The chain is built from TRBV7-9 and TRBJ2-2; 8 bases map to TRBD2. Trimming at V came to 1 base and at J to 8 bases, leaving 12 bases not matched to a gene. The CDR3 runs to 17 residues. Germline lookup yields CDR1 SEHNR and CDR2 FQNEAQ (reference sequence). The CDR3 DNA follows: TGTGCCAGCAGCTTAGTCGGTGGGACTAGAATTTCTGGGGAGCTGTTTTTT. This gives the protein CASSLVGGTRISGELFF.

V and J are TRBV15 and TRBJ2-7; 7 bases are shared with TRBD2. CDR3 length: 14 amino acids. Germline loops: CDR1 LNHNV, CDR2 YYDKDF (reference sequence). V dropped 3 bases and J dropped 2; count of bases not matched to a gene: 4. In DNA form, the CDR3 reads TGTGCCACCAGCAGTCTAGCGGAGCCCTACGAGCAGTACTTC. Its translation is CATSSLAEPYEQYF.

The rearrangement joins TRBV30 to TRBJ2-7; 7 positions agree with TRBD1. The CDR3 has 17 residues. Per germline, CDR1 GTSNPN and CDR2 SVGIG (reference sequence). Trimming removed 4 bases from V and 2 bases from J; junction bases left unmatched: 17. CDR3 in amino acids: CAWKPSHPGQDTYEQYF. The CDR3 coding sequence is TGTGCCTGGAAGCCGTCCCACCCAGGACAGGACACCTACGAGCAGTACTTC.

This chain joins TRBV30 and TRBJ1-6; TRBD1 aligns across 11 bases. The ends lost 4 bases at V and 9 bases at J; junction bases unmatched: 8. This CDR3 has 15 amino acids. The germline V gene encodes CDR1 GTSNPN and CDR2 SVGIG (reference sequence). The CDR3 DNA reads TGTGCCTGGAAGCGGGACAGGGGGAACGGTTCACCCCTCCACTTT. This sequence encodes CAWKRDRGNGSPLHF.

As regards this clone: An end of the junction does not agree with germline; a read error may underlie this. The chain joins TRBV7-7 to TRBJ2-5; possibly TRBD2 for D (6 bases). Germline V gives CDR1 SSHAT, CDR2 FNYEAQ (reference sequence). The CDR3 is made up of 20 amino acids. CDR3 loop: CASSLASRVRARGPQETQYF. The CDR3 DNA follows: TGTGCTAGCAGCTTAGCTTCCCGGGTGAGGGCGCGGGGACCTCAAGAGACCCAGTACTTC. Drawing the rest from reference TRBV7-7 and TRBJ2-5, the complete variable domain is GAGVSQSPRYKVTKRGQDVTLRCDPISSHATLYWYQQALGQGPEFLTYFNYEAQPDKSGLPSDRFSAERPEGSISTLTIQRTEQRDSAMYRCASSLASRVRARGPQETQYFGPGTRLLVL.

V and J are TRBV19 and TRBJ1-5; D perhaps matches TRBD1 (5 bases). Trimming removed 11 bases at V and 5 bases at J, with 19 bases between. Germline V CDR1 and CDR2: LNHDA, SQIVND (reference sequence). The length of the CDR3 is 14 residues. The CDR3 nucleotides are TGTGCCTCTACCGGGACGGAGGGGTATCAGCCCCAGCATTTT. This gives the protein CASTGTEGYQPQHF.

Only one count was recorded for this clone. The chain recombines TRBV15 with TRBJ2-5; possibly TRBD2 for D (6 bases). The CDR3 contains 13 residues. Germline CDR1 reads LNHNV; CDR2 reads YYDKDF (reference sequence). Trimming took off 5 bases at V and 5 bases at J, with 12 bases between the two ends. CDR3 loop: CATSSRGGETQYF. The CDR3 nucleotides read TGTGCCACCAGCTCGCGGGGCGGGGAGACCCAGTACTTC.